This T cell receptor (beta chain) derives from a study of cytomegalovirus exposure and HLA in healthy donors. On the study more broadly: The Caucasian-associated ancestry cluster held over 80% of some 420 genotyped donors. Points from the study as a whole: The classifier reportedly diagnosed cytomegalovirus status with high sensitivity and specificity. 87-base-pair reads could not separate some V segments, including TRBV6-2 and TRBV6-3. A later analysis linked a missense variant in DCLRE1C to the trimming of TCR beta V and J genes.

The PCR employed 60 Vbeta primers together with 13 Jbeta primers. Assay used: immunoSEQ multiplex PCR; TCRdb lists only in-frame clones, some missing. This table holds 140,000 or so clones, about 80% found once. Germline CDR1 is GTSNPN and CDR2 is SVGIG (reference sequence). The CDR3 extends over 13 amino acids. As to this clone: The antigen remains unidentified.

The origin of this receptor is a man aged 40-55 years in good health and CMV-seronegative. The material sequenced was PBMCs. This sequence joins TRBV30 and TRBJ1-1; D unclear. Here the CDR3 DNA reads TGTGCTAACGGGTCCCCCATGAACACTGAAGCTTTCTTT. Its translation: CANGSPMNTEAFF.